The rows below give T cell receptor beta chains drawn from one sample of a study of cytomegalovirus exposure and HLA in healthy donors. Sequencing used immunoSEQ multiplex PCR; TCRdb keeps in-frame clones, though not all of them. The data show around 50,000 clones, less than 85% seen once. Sequencing was done on a sample of PBMCs. The receptors were gathered from a man aged 25-45 years in good health and CMV-seropositive. Each CDR3 is given with its conserved first and last residue. D genes are given only for firm matches. A row's size may be missing; if present it is once, few, many or a size class.

TRBV7-3	-	TRBJ2-5	TRBD2	TGTGCCAGCAGCTTAAGCGGGGGGGCCTCAGAGACCCAGTACTTC	CASSLSGGASETQYF
TRBV5-1	-	TRBJ1-2	-	TGCGCCAGCAGCTTGGGGACAGAGAACTATGGCTACACCTTC	CASSLGTENYGYTF
TRBV4-2	-	TRBJ2-3	TRBD1	TGTGCCAGCAGCCAAGAGACAGGGGGAGCTTCGGATACGCAGTATTTT	CASSQETGGASDTQYF
TRBV18	once	TRBJ1-2	-	TGTGCCAGCTCACCATACAGGCCGGAGGGCTACACCTTC	CASSPYRPEGYTF
TRBV2	-	TRBJ1-4	-	TGTGCCAGCAGTGAGGTCAGACAGTCTAATGAAAAACTGTTTTTT	CASSEVRQSNEKLFF
TRBV13	-	TRBJ1-2	-	TGTGCCAGCAGCGCGGGACGGTCGGGCGGCTACACCTTC	CASSAGRSGGYTF
TRBV5-1	-	TRBJ2-7	TRBD2	TGCGCCAGCAGCCCCTGGGGGCTAGCGGGGACCAACTACGAGCAGTACTTC	CASSPWGLAGTNYEQYF
TRBV20-1	few	TRBJ2-5	TRBD2	TGCAGTCGTTGGGGGGGAGAGACCCAGTACTTC	CSRWGGETQYF
TRBV11-2	-	TRBJ1-1	-	TGTGCCAGCAGCCCGGGTAGGAACACTGAAGCTTTCTTT	CASSPGRNTEAFF
TRBV19	-	TRBJ2-3	-	TGTGCCAGTAGTATAGATCCCAGGGGTGGGGCGAAGCAGTATTTT	CASSIDPRGGAKQYF
TRBV7-2	-	TRBJ2-5	TRBD2	TGTGCCAGCAGCGGCGCCGGGACTAGCGGCGAGACCCAGTACTTC	CASSGAGTSGETQYF
TRBV5-1	-	TRBJ1-4	TRBD1	TGCGCCAGCAGCTGGGGACAGGGGGTCTCTAATGAAAAACTGTTTTTT	CASSWGQGVSNEKLFF
TRBV5-5	-	TRBJ1-5	-	TGTGCCAGCAGCGTGGGGGGAGTGGATCAGCCCCAGCATTTT	CASSVGGVDQPQHF
TRBV9	-	TRBJ2-1	-	TGTGCCAGCAGCCCGGACTTCCCAGACAATGAGCAGTTCTTC	CASSPDFPDNEQFF
TRBV2	-	TRBJ1-1	TRBD1	TGTGCCAGCATCACAGGGGGCTACACTGAAGCTTTCTTT	CASITGGYTEAFF
TRBV7-9	-	TRBJ2-7	TRBD1	TGTGCCAGCAGCTTCCAGCCGGGACAGGGTTTTTACGAGCAGTACTTC	CASSFQPGQGFYEQYF
TRBV6-1	-	TRBJ1-1	-	TGTGCCAGCAGTGAAGCGCTTCGGGGGTGGGATTATCGTGACACTGAAGCTTTCTTT	CASSEALRGWDYRDTEAFF
TRBV13	-	TRBJ2-7	-	TGTGCCAGCAGAGTAGGGGCCTCCTACGAGCAGTACTTC	CASRVGASYEQYF
TRBV7-8	-	TRBJ1-1	-	TGTGCCAGCAGCTTATTCAGGCAGGCGAACACTGAAGCTTTCTTT	CASSLFRQANTEAFF
TRBV7-2	-	TRBJ2-7	TRBD1	TGTGCCAGCAGCTTGGGACAGGCAGCCTACGAGCAGTACTTC	CASSLGQAAYEQYF
TRBV7-3	-	TRBJ1-2	-	TGTGCCAGCAGCTTAAGAGGCGGCTATGGCTACACCTTC	CASSLRGGYGYTF
TRBV23-1	-	TRBJ1-5	-	TGCGCCAGCCGTTTCCCAGGGCGTCAGCCCCAGCATTTT	CASRFPGRQPQHF
TRBV9	-	TRBJ2-7	TRBD1	TGTGCCAGCAGCGCGACCGGGACAGAGACCTACGAGCAGTACTTC	CASSATGTETYEQYF
TRBV6-4	-	TRBJ2-3	TRBD1	TGTGCCAGCAGCCACGGACAGGACACAGATACGCAGTATTTT	CASSHGQDTDTQYF
TRBV11-1	-	TRBJ2-7	-	TGTGCCAGCAGCTTTGAAGAAGGGGCCGAGCAGTACTTC	CASSFEEGAEQYF
TRBV6-5	-	TRBJ2-1	-	TGTGCCAGCAGGGACAGAGCCTACAATGAGCAGTTCTTC	CASRDRAYNEQFF
TRBV21-1	-	TRBJ1-1	-	TGTGCCAGCAGCCCCCAGGAGGCGCGCGCTGAAGCTTTCTTT	CASSPQEARAEAFF
TRBV6-5	-	TRBJ1-3	-	TGTGCCAGCAGGGAGGGGGGGGACTCTGGAAACACCATATATTTT	CASREGGDSGNTIYF
TRBV6-5	once	TRBJ2-7	-	TGTGCCAGCAGTTACTCGCGGGACGGATACTACGAGCAGTACTTC	CASSYSRDGYYEQYF
TRBV6-5	few	TRBJ2-3	-	TGTGCCAGCAGTCCCTGGACTTTGAGAGATACGCAGTATTTT	CASSPWTLRDTQYF
TRBV19	-	TRBJ2-5	-	TGTGCCAGCGGGATACAGGGAAGACAAGAGACCCAGTACTTC	CASGIQGRQETQYF
TRBV6-5	-	TRBJ1-1	-	TGTGCCAGCACGCCAGGGTTGGGGGGCACTGAAGCTTTCTTT	CASTPGLGGTEAFF
TRBV7-2	-	TRBJ1-1	TRBD1	TGTGCCAGCAGCCCAAGCGAAGACAGGGGCACTGAAGCTTTCTTT	CASSPSEDRGTEAFF
TRBV4-1	once	TRBJ1-4	-	TGCGCCAGCAGCCAAGCAGGGGTTACAACTAATGAAAAACTGTTTTTT	CASSQAGVTTNEKLFF
TRBV7-7	-	TRBJ1-1	-	TGTGCCAGCAGCTTAATCAGGGACACTGAAGCTTTCTTT	CASSLIRDTEAFF
TRBV7-9	-	TRBJ2-3	TRBD2	TGTGCCAGCAGCCCGGGGGGGCCGTATACGCAGTATTTT	CASSPGGPYTQYF
TRBV5-5	-	TRBJ2-1	TRBD2	TGTGCCAGCAGCTATACTAGCGGGGTAACCTACAATGAGCAGTTCTTC	CASSYTSGVTYNEQFF
TRBV7-9	-	TRBJ2-7	-	TGTGCCAGCAGCTTACGGGCGGGGTACGAGCAGTACTTC	CASSLRAGYEQYF
TRBV4-2	-	TRBJ2-2	-	TGTGCCAGCAGCCCCTCGGAGGGGGGGCTCAACACCGGGGAGCTGTTTTTT	CASSPSEGGLNTGELFF
TRBV7-3	-	TRBJ2-3	TRBD2	TGTGCCAGCAGCTTAGTATCAGCGGGGGGGTATGATACGCAGTATTTT	CASSLVSAGGYDTQYF
TRBV7-6	-	TRBJ2-5	TRBD2	TGTGCCAGCAGCCGAACTAGCGGGGGGGTCCAAGAGACCCAGTACTTC	CASSRTSGGVQETQYF